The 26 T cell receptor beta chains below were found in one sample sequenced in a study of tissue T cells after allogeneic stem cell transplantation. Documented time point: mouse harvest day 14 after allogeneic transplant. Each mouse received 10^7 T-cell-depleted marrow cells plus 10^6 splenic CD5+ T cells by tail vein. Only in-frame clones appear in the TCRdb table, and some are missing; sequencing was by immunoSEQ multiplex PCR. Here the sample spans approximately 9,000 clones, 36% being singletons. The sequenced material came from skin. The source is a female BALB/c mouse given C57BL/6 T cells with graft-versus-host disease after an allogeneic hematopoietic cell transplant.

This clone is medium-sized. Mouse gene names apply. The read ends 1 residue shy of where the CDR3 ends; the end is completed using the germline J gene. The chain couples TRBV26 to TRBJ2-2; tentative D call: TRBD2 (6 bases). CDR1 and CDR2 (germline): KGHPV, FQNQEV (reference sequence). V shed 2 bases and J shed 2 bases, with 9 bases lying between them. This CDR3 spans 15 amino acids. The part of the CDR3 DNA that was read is TGTGCCAGCAGTCTGGCTGGGGTTAACACCGGGCAGCTCTAC. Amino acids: CASSLAGVNTGQLY. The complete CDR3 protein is CASSLAGVNTGQLYF.

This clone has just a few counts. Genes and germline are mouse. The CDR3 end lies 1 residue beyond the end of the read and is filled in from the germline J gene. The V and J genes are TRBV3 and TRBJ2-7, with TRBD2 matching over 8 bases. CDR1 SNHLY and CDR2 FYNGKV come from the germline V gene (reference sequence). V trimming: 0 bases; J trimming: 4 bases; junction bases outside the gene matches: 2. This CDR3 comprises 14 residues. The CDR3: CASSLALGGYEQYF. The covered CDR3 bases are TGTGCCAGCAGCTTAGCGCTGGGGGGATATGAACAGTAC.

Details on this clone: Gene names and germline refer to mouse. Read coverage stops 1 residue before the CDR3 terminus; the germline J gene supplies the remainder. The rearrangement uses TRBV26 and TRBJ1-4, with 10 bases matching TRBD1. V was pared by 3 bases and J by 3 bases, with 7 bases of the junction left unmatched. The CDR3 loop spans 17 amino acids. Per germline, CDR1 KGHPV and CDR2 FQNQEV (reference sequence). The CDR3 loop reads CASSLWTGGRANERLFF. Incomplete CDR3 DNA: TGTGCCAGCAGTCTTTGGACAGGGGGAAGGGCCAACGAAAGATTATTT.

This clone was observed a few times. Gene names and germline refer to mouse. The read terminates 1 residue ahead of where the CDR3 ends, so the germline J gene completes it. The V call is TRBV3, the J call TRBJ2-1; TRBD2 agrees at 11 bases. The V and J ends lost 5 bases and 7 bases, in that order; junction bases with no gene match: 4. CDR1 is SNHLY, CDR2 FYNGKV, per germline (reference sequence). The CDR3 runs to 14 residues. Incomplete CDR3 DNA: TGTGCCAGCAGCCCTACTGGGGGGGCAGCTGAGCAGTTC. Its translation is CASSPTGGAAEQF. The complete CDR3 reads CASSPTGGAAEQFF.

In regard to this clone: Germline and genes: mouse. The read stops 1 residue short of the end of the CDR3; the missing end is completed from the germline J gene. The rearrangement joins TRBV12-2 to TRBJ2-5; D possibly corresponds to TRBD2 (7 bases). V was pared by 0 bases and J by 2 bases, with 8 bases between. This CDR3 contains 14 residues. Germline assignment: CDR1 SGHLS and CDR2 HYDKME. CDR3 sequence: CASSLRGAQDTQYF. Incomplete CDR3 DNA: TGTGCCAGCTCTCTCAGGGGGGCCCAAGACACCCAGTAC.

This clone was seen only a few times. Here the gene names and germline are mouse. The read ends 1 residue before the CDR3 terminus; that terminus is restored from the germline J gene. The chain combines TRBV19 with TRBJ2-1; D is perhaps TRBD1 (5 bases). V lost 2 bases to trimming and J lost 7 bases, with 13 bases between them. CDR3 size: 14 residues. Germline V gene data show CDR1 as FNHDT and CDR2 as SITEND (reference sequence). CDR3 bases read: TGTGCCAGCAGTATTACCAGGGCTTTGGCTGAGCAGTTC. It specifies CASSITRALAEQF. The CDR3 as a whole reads CASSITRALAEQFF.

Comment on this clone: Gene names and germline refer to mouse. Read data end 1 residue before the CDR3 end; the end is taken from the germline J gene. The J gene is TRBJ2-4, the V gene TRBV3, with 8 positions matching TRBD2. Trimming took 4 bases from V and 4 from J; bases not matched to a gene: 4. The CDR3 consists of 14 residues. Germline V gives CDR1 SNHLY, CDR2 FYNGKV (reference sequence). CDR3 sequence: CASSSGLGKNTLYF. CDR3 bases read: TGTGCCAGCAGCTCCGGACTGGGAAAAAACACCTTGTAC.

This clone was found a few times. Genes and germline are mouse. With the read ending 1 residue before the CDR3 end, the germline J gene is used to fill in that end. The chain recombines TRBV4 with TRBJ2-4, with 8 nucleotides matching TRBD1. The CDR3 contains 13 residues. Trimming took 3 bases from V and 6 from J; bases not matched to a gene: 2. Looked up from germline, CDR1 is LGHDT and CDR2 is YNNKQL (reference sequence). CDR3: CASSYRGHNTLYF. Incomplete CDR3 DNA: TGTGCCAGCAGCTACAGGGGGCATAACACCTTGTAC.

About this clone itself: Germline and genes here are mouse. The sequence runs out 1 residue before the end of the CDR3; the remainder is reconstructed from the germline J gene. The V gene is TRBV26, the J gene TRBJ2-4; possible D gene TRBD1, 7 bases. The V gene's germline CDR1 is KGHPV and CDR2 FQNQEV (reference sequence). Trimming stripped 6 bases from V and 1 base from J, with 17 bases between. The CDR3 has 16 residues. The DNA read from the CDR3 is TGTGCCAGCAGGACAGGGAGGGGGCCTGGTCAAAACACCTTGTAC. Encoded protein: CASRTGRGPGQNTLY. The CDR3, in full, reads CASRTGRGPGQNTLYF.

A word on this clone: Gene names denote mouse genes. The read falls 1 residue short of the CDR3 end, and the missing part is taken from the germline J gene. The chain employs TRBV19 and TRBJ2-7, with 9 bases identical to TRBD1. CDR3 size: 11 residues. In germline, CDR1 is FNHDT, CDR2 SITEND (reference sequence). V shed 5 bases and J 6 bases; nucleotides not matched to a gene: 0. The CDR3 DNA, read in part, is TGTGCCAGCAGACAGGGGGCTGAACAGTAC. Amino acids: CASRQGAEQY. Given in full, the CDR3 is CASRQGAEQYF.

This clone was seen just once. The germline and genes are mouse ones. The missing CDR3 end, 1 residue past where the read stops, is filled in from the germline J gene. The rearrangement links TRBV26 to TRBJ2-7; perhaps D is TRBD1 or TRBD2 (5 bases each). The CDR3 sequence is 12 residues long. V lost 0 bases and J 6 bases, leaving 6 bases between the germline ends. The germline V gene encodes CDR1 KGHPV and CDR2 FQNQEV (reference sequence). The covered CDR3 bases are TGTGCCAGCAGTCTGTCGGGGGTTGAACAGTAC. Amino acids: CASSLSGVEQY. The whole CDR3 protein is CASSLSGVEQYF.

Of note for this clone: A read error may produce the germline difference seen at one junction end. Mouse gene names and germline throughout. The CDR3 loop reads CANSLGGTNTEVFF. CDR3 DNA (partial): TGTGCCAACAGTCTTGGGGGGACAAACACAGAAGTCTTC. V usage is TRBV26 and J usage is TRBJ1-1, with TRBD1 as a possible D gene (5 bases). The CDR3 end falls 1 residue outside the read, so it is completed with the germline J gene. This CDR3 contains 14 residues. Germline V gives CDR1 KGHPV, CDR2 FQNQEV (reference sequence).

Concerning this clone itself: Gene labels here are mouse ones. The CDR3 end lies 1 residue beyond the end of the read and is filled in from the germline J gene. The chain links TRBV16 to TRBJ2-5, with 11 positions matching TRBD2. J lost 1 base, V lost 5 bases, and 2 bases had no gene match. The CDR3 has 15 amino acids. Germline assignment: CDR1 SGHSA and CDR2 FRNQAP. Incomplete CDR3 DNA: TGTGCAAGCAGCCAGGACTGGGGGGACCAAGACACCCAGTAC. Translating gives CASSQDWGDQDTQY. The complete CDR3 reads CASSQDWGDQDTQYF.

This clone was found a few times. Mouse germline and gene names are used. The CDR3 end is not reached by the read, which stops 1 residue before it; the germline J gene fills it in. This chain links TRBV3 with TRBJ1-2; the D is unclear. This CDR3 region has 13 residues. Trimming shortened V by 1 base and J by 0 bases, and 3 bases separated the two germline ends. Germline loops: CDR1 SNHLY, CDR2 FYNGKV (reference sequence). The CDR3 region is CASSLGPNSDYTF. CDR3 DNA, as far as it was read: TGTGCCAGCAGCTTAGGGCCAAACTCCGACTACACC.

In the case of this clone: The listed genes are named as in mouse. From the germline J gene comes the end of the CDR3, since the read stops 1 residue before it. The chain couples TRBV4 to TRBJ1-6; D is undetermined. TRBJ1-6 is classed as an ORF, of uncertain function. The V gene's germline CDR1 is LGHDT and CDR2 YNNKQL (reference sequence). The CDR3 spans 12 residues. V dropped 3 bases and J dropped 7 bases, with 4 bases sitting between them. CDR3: CASSYQNSPLYF. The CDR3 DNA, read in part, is TGTGCCAGCAGCTATCAAAATTCGCCCCTCTAC.

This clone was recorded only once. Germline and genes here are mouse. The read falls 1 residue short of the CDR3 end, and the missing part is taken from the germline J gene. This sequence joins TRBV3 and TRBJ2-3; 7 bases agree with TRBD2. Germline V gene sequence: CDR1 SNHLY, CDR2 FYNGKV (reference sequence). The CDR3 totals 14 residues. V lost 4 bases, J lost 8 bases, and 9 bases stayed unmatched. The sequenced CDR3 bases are TGTGCCAGCAGCTCCACAACTGGGGTTGGAACGCTGTAT. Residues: CASSSTTGVGTLY. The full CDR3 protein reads CASSSTTGVGTLYF. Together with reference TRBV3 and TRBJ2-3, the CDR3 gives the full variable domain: GPKVLQIPSHQIIDMGQMVTLNCDPVSNHLYFYWYKQILGQQMEFLVNFYNGKVMEKSKLFKDQFSVERPDGSYFTLKIQPTALEDSAVYFCASSSTTGVGTLYFGSGTRLTVL.

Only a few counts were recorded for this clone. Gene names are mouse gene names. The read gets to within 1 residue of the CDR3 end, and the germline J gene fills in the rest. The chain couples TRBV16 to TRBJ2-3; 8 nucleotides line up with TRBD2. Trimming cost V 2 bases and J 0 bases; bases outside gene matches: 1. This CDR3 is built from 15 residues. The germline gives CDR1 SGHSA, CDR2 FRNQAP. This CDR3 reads CASSLLGGSAETLYF. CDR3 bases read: TGTGCAAGCAGCTTACTGGGGGGTAGTGCAGAAACGCTGTAT.

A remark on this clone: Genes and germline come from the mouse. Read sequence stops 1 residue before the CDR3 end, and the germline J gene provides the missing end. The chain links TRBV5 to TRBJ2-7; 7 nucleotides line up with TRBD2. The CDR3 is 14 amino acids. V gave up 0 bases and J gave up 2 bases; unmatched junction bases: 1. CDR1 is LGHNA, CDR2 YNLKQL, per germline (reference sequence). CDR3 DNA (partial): TGTGCCAGCAGCCAAGAGCTGGGGGCCTATGAACAGTAC. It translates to CASSQELGAYEQY. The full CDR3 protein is CASSQELGAYEQYF.

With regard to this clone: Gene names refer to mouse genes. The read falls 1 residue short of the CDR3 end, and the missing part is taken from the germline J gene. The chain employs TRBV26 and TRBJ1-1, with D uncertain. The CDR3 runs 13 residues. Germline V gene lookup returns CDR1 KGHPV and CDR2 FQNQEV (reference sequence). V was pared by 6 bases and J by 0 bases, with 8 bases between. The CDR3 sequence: CASSRGTNTEVFF. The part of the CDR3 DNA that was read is TGTGCCAGCAGCCGCGGGACAAACACAGAAGTCTTC.

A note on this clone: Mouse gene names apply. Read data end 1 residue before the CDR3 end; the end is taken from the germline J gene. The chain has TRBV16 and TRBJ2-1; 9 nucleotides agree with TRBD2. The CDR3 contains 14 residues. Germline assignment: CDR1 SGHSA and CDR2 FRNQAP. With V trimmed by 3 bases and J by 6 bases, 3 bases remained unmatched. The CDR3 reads CASSFGGAPAEQFF. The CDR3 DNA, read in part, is TGTGCAAGCAGCTTTGGGGGGGCGCCTGCTGAGCAGTTC.

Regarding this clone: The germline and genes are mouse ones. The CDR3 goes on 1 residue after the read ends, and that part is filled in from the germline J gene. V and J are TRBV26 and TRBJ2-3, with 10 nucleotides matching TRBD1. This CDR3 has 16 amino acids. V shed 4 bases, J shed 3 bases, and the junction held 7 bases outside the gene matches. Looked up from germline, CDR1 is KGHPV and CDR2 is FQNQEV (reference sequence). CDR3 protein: CASSPRDRGGAETLYF. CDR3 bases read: TGTGCCAGCAGTCCCCGGGACAGGGGAGGGGCAGAAACGCTGTAT.

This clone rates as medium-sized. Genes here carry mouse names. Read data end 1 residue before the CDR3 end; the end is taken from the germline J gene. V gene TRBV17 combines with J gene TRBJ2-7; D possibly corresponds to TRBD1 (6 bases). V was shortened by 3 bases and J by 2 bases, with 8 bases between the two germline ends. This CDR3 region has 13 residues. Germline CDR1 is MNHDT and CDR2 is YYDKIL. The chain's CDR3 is CASSSGDTYEQYF. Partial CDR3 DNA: TGTGCTAGCAGTAGTGGGGACACCTATGAACAGTAC.

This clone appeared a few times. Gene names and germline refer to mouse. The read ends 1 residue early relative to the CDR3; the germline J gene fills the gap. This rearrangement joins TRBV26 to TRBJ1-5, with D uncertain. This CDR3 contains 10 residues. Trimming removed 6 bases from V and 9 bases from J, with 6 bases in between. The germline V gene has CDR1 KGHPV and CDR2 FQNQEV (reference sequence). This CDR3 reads CASSGAAPLF. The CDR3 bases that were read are TGTGCCAGCAGCGGAGCGGCTCCGCTT.

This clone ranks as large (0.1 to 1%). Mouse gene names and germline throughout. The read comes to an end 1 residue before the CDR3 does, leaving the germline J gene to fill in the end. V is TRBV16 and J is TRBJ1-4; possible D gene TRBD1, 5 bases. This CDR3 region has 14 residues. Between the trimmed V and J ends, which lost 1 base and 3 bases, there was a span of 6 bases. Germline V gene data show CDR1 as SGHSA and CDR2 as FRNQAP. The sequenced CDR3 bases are TGTGCAAGCAGCTTAGCAGGGCCCAACGAAAGATTATTT. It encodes CASSLAGPNERLF. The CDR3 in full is CASSLAGPNERLFF.

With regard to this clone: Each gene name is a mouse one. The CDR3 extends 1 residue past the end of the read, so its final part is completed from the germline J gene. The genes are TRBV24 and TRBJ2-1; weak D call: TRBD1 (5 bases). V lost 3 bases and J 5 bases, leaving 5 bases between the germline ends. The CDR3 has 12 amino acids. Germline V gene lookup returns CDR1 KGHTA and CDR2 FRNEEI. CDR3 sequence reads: CASSLGDAEQFF. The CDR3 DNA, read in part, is TGTGCCAGCAGTCTAGGGGATGCTGAGCAGTTC.

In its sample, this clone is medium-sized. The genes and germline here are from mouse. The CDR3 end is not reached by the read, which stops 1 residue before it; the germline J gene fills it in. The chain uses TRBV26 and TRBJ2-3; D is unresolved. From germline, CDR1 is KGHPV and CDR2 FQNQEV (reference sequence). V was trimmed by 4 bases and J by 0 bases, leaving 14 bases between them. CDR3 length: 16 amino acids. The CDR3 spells CASSPRGRSSAETLYF. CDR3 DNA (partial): TGTGCCAGCAGTCCGAGAGGGCGGTCTAGTGCAGAAACGCTGTAT.